The clone carrying this T cell receptor beta chain was counted between two and nine times. Its antigen is still unknown. With a much larger clone just one base away, this may be a read error. Without the conserved terminal phenylalanine or tryptophan, this CDR3 likely stems from a read error. These data come from a study of T cells in Graves' hyperthyroidism and ophthalmopathy. Study results and caveats: By a 13 V-J model, ophthalmopathy was set apart from stable hyperthyroidism.

Uncontrolled infection, other autoimmune disease, pregnancy or lactation disqualified patients from enrolment. The CDR3 sequence is 15 residues long. Trimming removed 7 bases from V and 2 bases from J, with 15 bases in between. RNA transcripts were the template for amplifying TCR beta CDR3 regions. HTBI primers drove first-round RT-PCR of the TCR CDR3. MiXCR, applied by TCRdb to the multiplex PCR reads, yields one record per CDR3 protein. This table holds around 500,000 distinct CDR3 sequences, about 16% found once. The receptor comes from a woman aged 25 to 45 with Graves' ophthalmopathy. V is TRBV12-3 or TRBV12-4 and J is TRBJ2-1, with D tentatively TRBD1 or TRBD2 (5 bases each). Sequencing used blood. The CDR3 sequence: CASKQVGPAYNEQFL. For the CDR3, the DNA is TGTGCCAGCAAACAGGTGGGACCCGCCTACAATGAGCAGTTCCTC.